The T cell receptor (beta chain) under discussion was sequenced for a study of CD8+CD57+ T cells in acquired aplastic anemia. Study-wide context: When averaged, DNA from sorted CD4+ and CD8+ cells came to 3.2 ug.

Patients chosen for sequencing had CD8+CD57+ cells that had expanded, as shown by flow cytometry. Severe acquired aplastic anemia was the diagnosis recorded for all patients. Concerning this clonotype: A read error may be the cause here, since a much bigger clone is one base away.

Germline lookup yields CDR1 DFQATT and CDR2 SNEGSKA (reference sequence). Trimming shortened V by 0 bases and J by 3 bases, and 9 bases separated the two germline ends. There are 13 residues in the CDR3. Both TCR beta VDJ combination and CDR3 sequence profiling were carried out. Genomic DNA was the template for this profiling. Using its own MiXCR run on the reads, TCRdb lists one record per CDR3 protein. The sample includes 400,000 to 600,000 distinct CDR3 sequences, under 40% of them seen just once. The chain employs TRBV20-1 and TRBJ2-7; D uncertain. This sequence was found in a human donor with aplastic anemia. Material for sequencing was sorted CD4+, CD8+, or CD8+CD57+ T cells (not recorded which) from PBMCs. The CDR3 coding sequence is TGCAGTGCTAGAGAGTCACAGAGCTACGAGCAGTACTTC. Translating gives CSARESQSYEQYF.